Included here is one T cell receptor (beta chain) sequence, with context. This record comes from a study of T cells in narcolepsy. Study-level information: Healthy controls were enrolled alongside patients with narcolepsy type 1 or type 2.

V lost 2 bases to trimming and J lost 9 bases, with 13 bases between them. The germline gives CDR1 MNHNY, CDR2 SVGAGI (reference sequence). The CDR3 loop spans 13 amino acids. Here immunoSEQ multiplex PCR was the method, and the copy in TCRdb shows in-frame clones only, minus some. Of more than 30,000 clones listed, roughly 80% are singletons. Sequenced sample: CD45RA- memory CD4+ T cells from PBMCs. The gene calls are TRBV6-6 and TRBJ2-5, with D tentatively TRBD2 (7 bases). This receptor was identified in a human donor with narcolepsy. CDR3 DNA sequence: TGTGCCAGCAGTTACGGGGGGGGGCGGGCCCAGTACTTC. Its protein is CASSYGGGRAQYF.